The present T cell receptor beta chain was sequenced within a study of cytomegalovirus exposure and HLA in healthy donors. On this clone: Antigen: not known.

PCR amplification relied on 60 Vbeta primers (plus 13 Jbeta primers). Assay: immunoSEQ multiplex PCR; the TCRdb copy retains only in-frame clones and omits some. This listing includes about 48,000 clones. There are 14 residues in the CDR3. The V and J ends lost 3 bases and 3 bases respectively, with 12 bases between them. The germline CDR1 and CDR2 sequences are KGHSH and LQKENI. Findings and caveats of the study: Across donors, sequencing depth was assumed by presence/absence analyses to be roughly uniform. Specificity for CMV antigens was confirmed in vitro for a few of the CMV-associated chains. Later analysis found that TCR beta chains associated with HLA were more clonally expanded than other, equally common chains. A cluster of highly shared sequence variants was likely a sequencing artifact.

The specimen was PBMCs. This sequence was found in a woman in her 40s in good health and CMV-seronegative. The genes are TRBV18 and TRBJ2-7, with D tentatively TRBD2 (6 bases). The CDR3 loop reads CASSPPASVYEQYF. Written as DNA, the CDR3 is TGTGCCAGCTCACCCCCGGCTAGCGTCTACGAGCAGTACTTC.